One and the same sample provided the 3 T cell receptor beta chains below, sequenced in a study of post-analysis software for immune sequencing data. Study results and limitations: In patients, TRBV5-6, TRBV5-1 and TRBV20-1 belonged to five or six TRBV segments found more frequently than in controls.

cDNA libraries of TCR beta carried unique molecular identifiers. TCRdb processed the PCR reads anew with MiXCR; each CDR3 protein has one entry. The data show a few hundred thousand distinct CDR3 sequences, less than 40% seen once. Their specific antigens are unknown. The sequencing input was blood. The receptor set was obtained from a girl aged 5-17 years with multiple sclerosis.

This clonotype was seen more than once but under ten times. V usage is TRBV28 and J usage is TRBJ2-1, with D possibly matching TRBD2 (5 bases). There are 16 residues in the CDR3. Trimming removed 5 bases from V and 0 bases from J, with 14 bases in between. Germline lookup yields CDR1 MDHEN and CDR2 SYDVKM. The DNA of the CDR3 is TGTGCCAGCAGTCCCCTCGGCGCGGGCTCCTACAATGAGCAGTTCTTC. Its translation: CASSPLGAGSYNEQFF.

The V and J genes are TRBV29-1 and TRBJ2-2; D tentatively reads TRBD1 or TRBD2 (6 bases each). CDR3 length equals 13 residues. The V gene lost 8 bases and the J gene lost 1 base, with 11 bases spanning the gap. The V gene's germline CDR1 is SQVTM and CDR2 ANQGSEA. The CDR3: CSTQGLNTGELFF. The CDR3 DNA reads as TGCAGCACACAGGGACTGAACACCGGGGAGCTGTTTTTT.

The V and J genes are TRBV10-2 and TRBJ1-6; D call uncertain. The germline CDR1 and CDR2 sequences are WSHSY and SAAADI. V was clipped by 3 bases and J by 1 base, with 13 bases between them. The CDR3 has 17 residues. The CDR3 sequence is CASSDPPGASYNSPLHF. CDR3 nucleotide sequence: TGCGCCAGCAGTGACCCCCCCGGAGCATCCTATAATTCACCCCTCCACTTT.